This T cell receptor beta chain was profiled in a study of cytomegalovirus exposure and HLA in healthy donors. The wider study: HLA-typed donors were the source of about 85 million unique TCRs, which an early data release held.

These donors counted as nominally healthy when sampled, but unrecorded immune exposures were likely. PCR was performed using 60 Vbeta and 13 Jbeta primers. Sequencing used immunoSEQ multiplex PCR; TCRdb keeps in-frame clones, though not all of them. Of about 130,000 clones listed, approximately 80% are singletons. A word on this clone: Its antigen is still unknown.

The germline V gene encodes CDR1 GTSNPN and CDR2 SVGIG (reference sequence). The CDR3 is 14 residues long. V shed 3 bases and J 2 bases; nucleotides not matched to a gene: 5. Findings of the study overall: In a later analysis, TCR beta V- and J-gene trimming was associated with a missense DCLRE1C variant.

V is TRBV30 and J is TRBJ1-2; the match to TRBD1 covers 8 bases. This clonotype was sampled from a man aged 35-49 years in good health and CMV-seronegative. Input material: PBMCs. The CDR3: CAWRDRGWNYGYTF. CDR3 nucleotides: TGTGCCTGGAGAGACAGGGGTTGGAACTATGGCTACACCTTC.